A single T cell receptor (beta chain) is shown here with its context. The length of the CDR3 is 14 residues. Germline CDR1 SGHRS, CDR2 YFSETQ. The V and J ends lost 4 bases and 3 bases respectively, with 13 bases between them. These data come from a study of blood T cell repertoires in COVID-19. About the study: Donors in the United States, Italy and Spain gave samples during acute or convalescent COVID-19. PBMCs, B-cell-depleted T cells, or T cells provided the cDNA or gDNA that made up the material.

Enrolment of Seattle patients took place during active infection, and they were followed longitudinally. Method: immunoSEQ multiplex PCR; TCRdb's copy keeps in-frame clones and lacks some. The sample carries about 370,000 clones, around 90% recorded once. Sequencing used peripheral blood. This TCR derives from a woman aged 25 to 39 with COVID-19, enrolled during active disease. This chain links TRBV5-1 with TRBJ1-2, with D tentatively TRBD1 (6 bases). Written as DNA, the CDR3 is TGCGCCAGCAGCCCAGGACAGAAGGACTATGGCTACACCTTC. Translated: CASSPGQKDYGYTF.